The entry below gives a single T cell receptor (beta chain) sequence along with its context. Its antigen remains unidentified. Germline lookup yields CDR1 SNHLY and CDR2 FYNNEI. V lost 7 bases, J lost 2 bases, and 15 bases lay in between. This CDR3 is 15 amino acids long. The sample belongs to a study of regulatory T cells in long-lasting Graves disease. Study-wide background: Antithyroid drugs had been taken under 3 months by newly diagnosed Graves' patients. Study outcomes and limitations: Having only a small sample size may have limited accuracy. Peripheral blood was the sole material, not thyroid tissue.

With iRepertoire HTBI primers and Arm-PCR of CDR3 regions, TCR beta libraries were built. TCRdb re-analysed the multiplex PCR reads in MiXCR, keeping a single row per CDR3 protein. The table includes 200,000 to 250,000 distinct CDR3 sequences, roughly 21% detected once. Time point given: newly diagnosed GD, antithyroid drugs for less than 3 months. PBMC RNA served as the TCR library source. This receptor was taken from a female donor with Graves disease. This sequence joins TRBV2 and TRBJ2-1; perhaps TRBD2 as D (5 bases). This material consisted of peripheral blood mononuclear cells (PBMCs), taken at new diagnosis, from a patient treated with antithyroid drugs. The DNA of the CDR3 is TGTGCCAGCACCCCAAGAGGGATCACCTACAATGAGCAGTTCTTC. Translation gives CASTPRGITYNEQFF.